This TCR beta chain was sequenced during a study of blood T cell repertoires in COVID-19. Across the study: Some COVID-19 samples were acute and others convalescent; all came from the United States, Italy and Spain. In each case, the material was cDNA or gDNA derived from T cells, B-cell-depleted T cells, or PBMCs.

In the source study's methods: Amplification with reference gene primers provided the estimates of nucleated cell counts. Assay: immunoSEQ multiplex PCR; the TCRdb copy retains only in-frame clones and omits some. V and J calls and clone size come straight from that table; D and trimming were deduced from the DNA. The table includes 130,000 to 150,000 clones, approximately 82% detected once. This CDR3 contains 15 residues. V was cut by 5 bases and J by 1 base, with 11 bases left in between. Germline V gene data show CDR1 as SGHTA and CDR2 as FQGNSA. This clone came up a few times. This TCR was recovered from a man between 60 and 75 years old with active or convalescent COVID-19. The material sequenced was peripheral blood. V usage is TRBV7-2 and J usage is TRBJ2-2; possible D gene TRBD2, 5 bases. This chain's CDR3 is CASSAVLGNTGELFF. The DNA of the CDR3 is TGTGCCAGCAGCGCAGTACTAGGGAACACCGGGGAGCTGTTTTTT.